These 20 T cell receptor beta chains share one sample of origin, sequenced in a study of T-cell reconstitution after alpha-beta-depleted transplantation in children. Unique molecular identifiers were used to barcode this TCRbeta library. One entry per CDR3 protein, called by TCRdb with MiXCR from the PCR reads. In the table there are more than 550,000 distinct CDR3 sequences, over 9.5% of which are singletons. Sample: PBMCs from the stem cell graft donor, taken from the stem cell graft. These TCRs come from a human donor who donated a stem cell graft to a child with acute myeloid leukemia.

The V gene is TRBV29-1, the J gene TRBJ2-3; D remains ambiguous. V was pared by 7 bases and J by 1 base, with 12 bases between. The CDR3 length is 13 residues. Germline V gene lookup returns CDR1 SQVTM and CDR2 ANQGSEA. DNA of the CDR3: TGCAGCGCCGTACGAGACCGCACAGATACGCAGTATTTT. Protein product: CSAVRDRTDTQYF.

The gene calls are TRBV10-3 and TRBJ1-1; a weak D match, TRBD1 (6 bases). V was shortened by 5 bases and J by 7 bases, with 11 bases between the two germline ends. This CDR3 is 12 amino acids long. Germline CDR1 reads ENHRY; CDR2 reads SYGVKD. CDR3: CAISTGLGEAFF. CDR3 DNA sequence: TGTGCCATCAGTACAGGGTTGGGTGAAGCTTTCTTT.

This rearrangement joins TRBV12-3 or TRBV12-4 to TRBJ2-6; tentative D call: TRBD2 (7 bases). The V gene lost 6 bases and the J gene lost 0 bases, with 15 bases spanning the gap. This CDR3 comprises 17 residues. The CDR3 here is CASRKGGGYSGANVLTF. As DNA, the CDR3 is TGTGCCAGCAGAAAAGGGGGGGGCTACTCTGGGGCCAACGTCCTGACTTTC.

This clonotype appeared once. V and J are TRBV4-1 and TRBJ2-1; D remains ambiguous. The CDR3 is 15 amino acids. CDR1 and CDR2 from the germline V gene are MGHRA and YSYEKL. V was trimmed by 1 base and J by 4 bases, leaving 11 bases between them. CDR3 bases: TGCGCCAGCAGCCAAGCACCGACTGATTACAATGAGCAGTTCTTC. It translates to CASSQAPTDYNEQFF.

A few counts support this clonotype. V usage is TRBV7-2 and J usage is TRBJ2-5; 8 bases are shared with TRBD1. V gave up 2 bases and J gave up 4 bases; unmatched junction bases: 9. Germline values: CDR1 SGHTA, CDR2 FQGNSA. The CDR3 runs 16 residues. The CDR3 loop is CASSLNRQGAGETQYF. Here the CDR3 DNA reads TGTGCCAGCAGCTTAAATCGGCAGGGGGCAGGAGAGACCCAGTACTTC.

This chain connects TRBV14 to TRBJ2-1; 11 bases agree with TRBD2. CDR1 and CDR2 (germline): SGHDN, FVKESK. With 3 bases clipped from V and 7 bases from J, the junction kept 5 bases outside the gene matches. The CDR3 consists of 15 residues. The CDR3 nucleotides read TGTGCCAGCAGCCACGAGACTAGCGGGGCGAATGAGCAGTTCTTC. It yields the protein CASSHETSGANEQFF.

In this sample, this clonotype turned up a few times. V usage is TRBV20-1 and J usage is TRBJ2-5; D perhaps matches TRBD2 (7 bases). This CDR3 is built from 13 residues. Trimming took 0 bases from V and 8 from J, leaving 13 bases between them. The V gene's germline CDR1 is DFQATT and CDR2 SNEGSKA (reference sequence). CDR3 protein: CSARDTRGGTQYF. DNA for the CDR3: TGCAGTGCTAGAGATACTAGGGGGGGCACCCAGTACTTC.

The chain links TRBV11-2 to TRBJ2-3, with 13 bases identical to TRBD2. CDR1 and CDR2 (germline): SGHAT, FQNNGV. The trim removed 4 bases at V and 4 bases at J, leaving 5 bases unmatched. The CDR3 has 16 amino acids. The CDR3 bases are TGTGCCAGCAGCTCCAGGACTAGCGGGAGTTCAGATACGCAGTATTTT. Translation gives CASSSRTSGSSDTQYF.

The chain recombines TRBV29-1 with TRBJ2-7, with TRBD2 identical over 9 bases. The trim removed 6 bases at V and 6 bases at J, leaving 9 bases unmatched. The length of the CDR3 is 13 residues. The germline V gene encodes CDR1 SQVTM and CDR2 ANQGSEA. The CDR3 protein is CSVPGLAQSEQYF. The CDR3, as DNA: TGCAGCGTACCGGGACTAGCTCAATCCGAGCAGTACTTC.

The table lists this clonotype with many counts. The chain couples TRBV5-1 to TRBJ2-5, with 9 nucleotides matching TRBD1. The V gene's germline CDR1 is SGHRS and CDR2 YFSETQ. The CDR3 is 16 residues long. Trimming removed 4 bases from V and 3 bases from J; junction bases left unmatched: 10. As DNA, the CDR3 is TGCGCCAGCAGCAGGACAGGGGATTGGGGTAAAGAGACCCAGTACTTC. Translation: CASSRTGDWGKETQYF.

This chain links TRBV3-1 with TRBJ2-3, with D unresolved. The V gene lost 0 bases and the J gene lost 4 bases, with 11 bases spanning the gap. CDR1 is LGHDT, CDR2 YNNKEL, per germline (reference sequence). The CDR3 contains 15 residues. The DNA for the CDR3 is TGTGCCAGCAGCCAAGATCGGTGGCCGTCAGATACGCAGTATTTT. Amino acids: CASSQDRWPSDTQYF.

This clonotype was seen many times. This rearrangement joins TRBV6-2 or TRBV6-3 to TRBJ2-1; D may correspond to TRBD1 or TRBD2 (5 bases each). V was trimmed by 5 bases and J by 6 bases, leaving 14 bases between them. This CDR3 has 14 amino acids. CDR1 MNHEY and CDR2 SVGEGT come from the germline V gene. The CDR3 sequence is CASSPRDGFNEQFF. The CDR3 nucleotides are TGTGCCAGCAGTCCGAGGGACGGCTTCAATGAGCAGTTCTTC.

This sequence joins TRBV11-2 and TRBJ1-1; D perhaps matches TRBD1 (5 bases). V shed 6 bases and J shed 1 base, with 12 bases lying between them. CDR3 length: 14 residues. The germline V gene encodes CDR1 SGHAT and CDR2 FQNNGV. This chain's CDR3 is CASSFWGENTEAFF. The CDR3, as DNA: TGTGCCAGCAGTTTTTGGGGGGAGAACACTGAAGCTTTCTTT.

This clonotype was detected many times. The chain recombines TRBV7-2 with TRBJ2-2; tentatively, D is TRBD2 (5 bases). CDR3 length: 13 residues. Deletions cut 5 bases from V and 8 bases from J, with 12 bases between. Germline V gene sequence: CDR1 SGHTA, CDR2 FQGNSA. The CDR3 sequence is CASSPPGWGELFF. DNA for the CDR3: TGTGCCAGCAGCCCCCCGGGGTGGGGGGAGCTGTTTTTT.

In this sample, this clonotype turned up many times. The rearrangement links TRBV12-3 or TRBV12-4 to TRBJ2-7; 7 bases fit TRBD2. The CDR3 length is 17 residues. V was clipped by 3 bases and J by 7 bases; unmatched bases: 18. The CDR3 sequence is CASSFSLGGSTVWEQYF. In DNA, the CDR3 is TGTGCCAGCAGTTTCTCTCTGGGGGGGAGCACGGTGTGGGAGCAGTACTTC.

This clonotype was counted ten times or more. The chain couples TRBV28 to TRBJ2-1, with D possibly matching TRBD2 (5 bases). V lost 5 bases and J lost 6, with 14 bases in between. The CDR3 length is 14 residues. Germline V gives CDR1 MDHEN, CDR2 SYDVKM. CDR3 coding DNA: TGTGCCAGCAGTCTATTAGGGAGTCGCAATGAGCAGTTCTTC. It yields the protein CASSLLGSRNEQFF.

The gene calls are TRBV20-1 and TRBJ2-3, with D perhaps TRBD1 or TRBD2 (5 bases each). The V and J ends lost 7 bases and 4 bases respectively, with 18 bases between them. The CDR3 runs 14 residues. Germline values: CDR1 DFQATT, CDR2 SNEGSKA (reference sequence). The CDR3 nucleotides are TGCAGTGGGGGGAGAAATATGGGAGCAGATACGCAGTATTTT. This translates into CSGGRNMGADTQYF.

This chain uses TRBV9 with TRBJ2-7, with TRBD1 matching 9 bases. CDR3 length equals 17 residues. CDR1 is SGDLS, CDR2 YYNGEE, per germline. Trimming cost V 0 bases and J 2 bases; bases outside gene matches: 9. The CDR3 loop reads CASSVATGTGYPYEQYF. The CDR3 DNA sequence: TGTGCCAGCAGCGTAGCCACCGGGACAGGGTATCCCTACGAGCAGTACTTC. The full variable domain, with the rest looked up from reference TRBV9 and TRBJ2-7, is DSGVTQTPKHLITATGQRVTLRCSPRSGDLSVYWYQQSLDQGLQFLIQYYNGEERAKGNILERFSAQQFPDLHSELNLSSLELGDSALYFCASSVATGTGYPYEQYFGPGTRLTVT.

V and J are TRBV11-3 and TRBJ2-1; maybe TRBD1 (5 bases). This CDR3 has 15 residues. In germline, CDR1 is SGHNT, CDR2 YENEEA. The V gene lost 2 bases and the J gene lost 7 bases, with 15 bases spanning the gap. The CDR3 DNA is TGTGCCAGCAGCTTACTAGGGGCAAAGAATAATGAGCAGTTCTTC. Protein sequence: CASSLLGAKNNEQFF.

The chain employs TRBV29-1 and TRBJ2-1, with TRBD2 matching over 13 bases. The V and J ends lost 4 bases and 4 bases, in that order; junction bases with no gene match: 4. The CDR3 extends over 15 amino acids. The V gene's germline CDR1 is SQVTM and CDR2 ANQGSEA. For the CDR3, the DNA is TGCAGCGTTGCGCCGGGACTAGCGGGATACAATGAGCAGTTCTTC. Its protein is CSVAPGLAGYNEQFF.